The source of this T cell receptor (beta chain) is a study of Ad26.COV2.S vaccination and SARS-CoV-2 variants. The V and J ends lost 4 bases and 5 bases respectively, with 15 bases between them. CDR3 length: 14 residues. The germline gives CDR1 SGHRS, CDR2 YFSETQ. Some clones are missing from TCRdb's copy, which holds only in-frame ones; the method was immunoSEQ multiplex PCR. This table has around 370,000 clones, 92% appearing once. Study-wide points: Participants given vaccine showed non-spike TCR breadth similar to that of placebo recipients.

A word on this clone: Antigen specificity is unknown.

The sample here was peripheral blood, taken after recovery from COVID-19. This sequence was found in a human donor who had recovered from COVID-19. The chain couples TRBV5-1 to TRBJ2-5; TRBD2 is a possible D gene (5 bases). The CDR3 coding sequence is TGCGCCAGCAGCAGGATGGACGGGGTCGAGACCCAGTACTTC. Its protein is CASSRMDGVETQYF. The full variable domain, completed using reference TRBV5-1 and TRBJ2-5, is KAGVTQTPRYLIKTRGQQVTLSCSPISGHRSVSWYQQTPGQGLQFLFEYFSETQRNKGNFPGRFSGRQFSNSRSEMNVSTLELGDSALYLCASSRMDGVETQYFGPGTRLLVL.